The 8 T cell receptor beta chains listed next were all sequenced from one sample in a study of T cell responses to AZD1222 COVID-19 vaccine listed by TCRdb under 2021. The time point tag for this specimen amounts to: baseline before first vaccination. The library relied on the immunoSEQ multiplex PCR assay. TCRdb retrieved this table from immuneACCESS and kept in-frame rearrangements only. Not all clones are present; in checked studies, unresolved V genes account for under half, and no reason is known for the remainder. The sample table lists approximately 190,000 clones, approximately 94% of them with a count of one. The top ten clonotypes cover 7% to 9.5% of the sample. The sequencing here drew on peripheral blood, taken on day 0 of AZD1222 vaccination. These receptors came from an adult in good health.

The CDR3 DNA reads as TGTGCCAGCAGCTTCCCTAGGGGGGGCACCATATATTTT. Translating gives CASSFPRGGTIYF. J is TRBJ1-3 and V is TRBV7-2, with D possibly matching TRBD1 (6 bases). The V end was cut by 3 bases, the J end by 9 bases, with 12 bases between. The germline V gene has CDR1 SGHTA and CDR2 FQGNSA. The CDR3 spans 13 residues. The variable domain in full, with the rest retrieved from reference TRBV7-2 and TRBJ1-3, is GAGVSQSPSNKVTEKGKDVELRCDPISGHTALYWYRQSLGQGLEFLIYFQGNSAPDKSGLPSDRFSAERTGGSVSTLTIQRTQQEDSAVYLCASSFPRGGTIYFGEGSWLTVV.

Written as DNA, the CDR3 is TGTGCCAGCAGCTTCGGGGCAGGAAATTCACCCCTCCACTTT. This gives the protein CASSFGAGNSPLHF. J is TRBJ1-6 and V is TRBV7-9; weak D call: TRBD1 (5 bases). Germline-derived CDR1 and CDR2 are SEHNR and FQNEAQ (reference sequence). V was clipped by 3 bases and J by 7 bases, with 10 bases between them. CDR3 size: 14 residues.

The chain joins TRBV3-1 (or the pseudogene TRBV3-2) to TRBJ2-7; 8 nucleotides agree with TRBD1. CDR1 is LGHDT, CDR2 YNNKEL, per germline (reference sequence). V lost 1 base to trimming and J lost 3 bases; unmatched junction nucleotides: 8. The CDR3 runs 16 residues. The CDR3 region is CASSQGRTGRIYEQYF. The CDR3 DNA reads TGTGCCAGCAGCCAAGGCCGGACAGGGCGAATCTACGAGCAGTACTTC.

The chain joins TRBV13 to TRBJ1-6; D unclear. CDR1 is PRHDT and CDR2 is FYEKMQ in the germline V gene (reference sequence). The CDR3 runs to 12 residues. V lost 5 bases to trimming and J lost 12 bases, with 11 bases between them. Here the CDR3 reads CASSQRGEPLHF. The CDR3 DNA is TGTGCCAGCAGCCAACGTGGGGAACCCCTCCACTTT.

The chain has TRBV6-5 and TRBJ2-3, with D perhaps matching TRBD2 (6 bases). The V gene lost 2 bases and the J gene lost 4 bases, with 13 bases spanning the gap. Germline V CDR1 and CDR2: MNHEY, SVGAGI. The CDR3 totals 15 residues. The CDR3 loop is CASSYDGSVADTQYF. The CDR3 DNA sequence: TGTGCCAGCAGTTACGACGGGAGTGTCGCAGATACGCAGTATTTT.

The V and J genes are TRBV28 and TRBJ1-2, with a weak D call TRBD1 (5 bases). V dropped 8 bases and J dropped 4 bases, with 17 bases sitting between them. CDR3 length: 14 amino acids. Germline V CDR1 and CDR2: MDHEN, SYDVKM. The CDR3 coding sequence is TGTGCCAGCCTCGTGGGGGGACGGACCTATGGCTACACCTTC. Amino acid sequence: CASLVGGRTYGYTF.

The chain uses TRBV11-2 and TRBJ2-5; D is perhaps TRBD2 (6 bases). CDR1 SGHAT and CDR2 FQNNGV come from the germline V gene. The CDR3 loop spans 20 amino acids. V was clipped by 0 bases and J by 3 bases, with 26 bases between them. In DNA form, the CDR3 reads TGTGCCAGCAGCTTAGACTTGTGGCGGGACCGAGGGTTGGGGAAAGAGACCCAGTACTTC. This sequence encodes CASSLDLWRDRGLGKETQYF.

The chain couples TRBV10-1 to TRBJ2-7; TRBD1 matches at 9 bases. CDR3 length: 14 residues. V lost 9 bases and J lost 3; bases outside the gene matches: 9. The germline gives CDR1 WNHNN, CDR2 SYGVQD (reference sequence). CDR3 sequence reads: CASATGGMGYEQYF. The CDR3 DNA follows: TGCGCCAGTGCCACAGGGGGCATGGGCTACGAGCAGTACTTC.